Below are 24 T cell receptor beta chains sequenced from a single sample in a study of spatial heterogeneity in lung cancer (dated by TCRdb to the late 2010s). Broader findings and caveats from the paper: The number of expanded intratumoral alpha and beta TCRs correlated with the tumor nonsynonymous mutation count.

The time point label corresponds to: sample taken at primary tumor resection. Library prep was done by 5' RACE. TCRdb shows the sequencer as NextSeq 500. The raw public reads went through TCRdb reprocessing: fastp at Q25, MiXCR clone calling, in-frame beta chains kept. Identical CDR3 proteins give one entry, which carries the most common genes and DNA. In all, the sample holds a few thousand distinct CDR3 sequences, and around a quarter of those were seen once. The biggest ten clones account for approximately 23% of the sample. What these receptors recognize is not known. The material sequenced was lung tumor tissue, taken at surgery. Receptors were obtained from a male donor with early-stage non-small cell lung cancer.

In its sample, this clonotype ranks as medium-sized (0.01 to 0.1%). As DNA, the CDR3 is TGTGCCAGCAGCATCACAGGGGGCGCAAACATTCAGTACTTC. It codes for CASSITGGANIQYF. The chain recombines TRBV9 with TRBJ2-4; TRBD1 matches 9 bases. The V segment lost 4 bases and the J segment 6 bases; nucleotides outside the gene matches: 5. Germline CDR1 reads SGDLS; CDR2 reads YYNGEE. The CDR3 totals 14 residues.

In this sample, this clonotype turned up many times. This sequence joins TRBV6-7 and TRBJ2-5; TRBD2 matches at 13 bases. TRBV6-7 is given ORF status, its function remaining uncertain. The J segment lost 2 bases and the V segment lost 3 bases, leaving 9 bases of the junction unmatched. This CDR3 region has 18 residues. The CDR3 coding sequence is TGTGCCAGCAGTTATCTCAAGACTAGCGGGAGGCCTCAAGAGACCCAGTACTTC. Translated: CASSYLKTSGRPQETQYF.

This clonotype is labeled as medium-sized. This chain links TRBV5-1 with TRBJ1-1; 8 nucleotides match TRBD1. The ends lost 3 bases at V and 5 bases at J; junction bases unmatched: 6. CDR3 size: 14 residues. In germline, CDR1 is SGHRS, CDR2 YFSETQ. CDR3 DNA sequence: TGCGCCAGCAGCTGGGGACAGGAAGGGACTGAAGCTTTCTTT. Translation gives CASSWGQEGTEAFF.

This clonotype was seen only a few times. The V and J genes are TRBV3-1 and TRBJ2-7, with D possibly being TRBD1 (5 bases). Germline values: CDR1 LGHDT, CDR2 YNNKEL (reference sequence). CDR3 length: 11 residues. V lost 8 bases and J 3 bases, leaving 8 bases between the germline ends. CDR3 amino acids: CASSTDYEQYF. The CDR3 nucleotides read TGTGCCAGCTCGACAGACTACGAGCAGTACTTC.

The V and J genes are TRBV19 and TRBJ2-2; weak D call: TRBD1 (6 bases). Germline V lookup: CDR1 LNHDA, CDR2 SQIVND (reference sequence). With 5 bases removed from V and 5 bases from J, the gap between germline ends came to 15 bases. This CDR3 spans 15 amino acids. CDR3: CASSPQTGGTGELFF. DNA of the CDR3: TGTGCCAGTAGTCCACAGACAGGAGGTACCGGGGAGCTGTTTTTT.

This rearrangement joins TRBV4-1 to TRBJ2-7; 8 bases fit TRBD2. J lost 4 bases, V lost 1 base, and 12 bases had no gene match. This CDR3 region has 17 residues. The V gene's germline CDR1 is MGHRA and CDR2 YSYEKL. The CDR3 spells CASSQGLAGRATYEQYF. In DNA form, the CDR3 reads TGCGCCAGCAGCCAAGGGCTAGCGGGCAGGGCAACGTACGAGCAGTACTTC.

The genes are TRBV12-3 or TRBV12-4 and TRBJ2-3; possible D gene TRBD1, 6 bases. V was trimmed by 6 bases and J by 0 bases, leaving 13 bases between them. This CDR3 spans 15 amino acids. This chain's CDR3 is CASSLGTPSTDTQYF. For the CDR3, the DNA is TGTGCCAGCAGCCTCGGGACACCTAGCACAGATACGCAGTATTTT.

This clonotype is classed as medium-sized. This chain uses TRBV6-2 or TRBV6-3 with TRBJ2-3; TRBD1 matches 8 bases. The germline gives CDR1 MNHEY, CDR2 SVGEGT. The length of the CDR3 is 18 residues. The V segment lost 5 bases and the J segment 2 bases; nucleotides outside the gene matches: 15. As DNA, the CDR3 is TGTGCCAGCAGTACGAGGACAGGGCGGCTTCAACACACAGATACGCAGTATTTT. Encoded protein: CASSTRTGRLQHTDTQYF.

Judged by abundance, this clonotype is medium-sized. V usage is TRBV20-1 and J usage is TRBJ2-3, with D perhaps matching TRBD2 (5 bases). Germline V lookup: CDR1 DFQATT, CDR2 SNEGSKA (reference sequence). The V and J ends lost 6 bases and 4 bases respectively, with 17 bases between them. This CDR3 comprises 14 residues. This chain's CDR3 is CSAPGLSPADTQYF. The CDR3 DNA sequence: TGCAGTGCCCCCGGACTCTCGCCAGCAGATACGCAGTATTTT.

This clonotype counts as medium-sized. The V and J genes are TRBV7-6 and TRBJ2-7; 14 bases are shared with TRBD2. J lost 0 bases, V lost 4 bases, and 8 bases had no gene match. The CDR3 loop spans 18 amino acids. Germline values: CDR1 SGHVS, CDR2 FNYEAQ. CDR3 loop: CASSSATSGRVSSYEQYF. In nucleotides, the CDR3 is TGTGCCAGCAGCTCAGCGACTAGCGGGAGGGTGAGCTCCTACGAGCAGTACTTC.

This clonotype was seen more than once but under ten times. This CDR3 is CASSWGPPVNEQFF. The CDR3 DNA follows: TGCGCCAGCAGCTGGGGACCCCCCGTCAATGAGCAGTTCTTC. This rearrangement joins TRBV5-1 to TRBJ2-1; the D call may be TRBD1 or TRBD2 (5 bases each). The CDR3 sequence is 14 residues long. With 3 bases removed from V and 6 bases from J, the gap between germline ends came to 13 bases. The germline V gene has CDR1 SGHRS and CDR2 YFSETQ.

This clonotype qualifies as medium-sized. V gene TRBV7-3 combines with J gene TRBJ1-1, with a possible D match to TRBD1 (5 bases). V was cut by 5 bases and J by 1 base, with 8 bases left in between. Per the germline V gene, CDR1 is SGHTA and CDR2 is FQGTGA. This CDR3 region has 13 residues. The CDR3 sequence is CASSMGGNTEAFF. CDR3 nucleotides: TGTGCCAGCAGCATGGGGGGGAACACTGAAGCTTTCTTT.

This clonotype is termed medium-sized. J is TRBJ2-1 and V is TRBV28; D is perhaps TRBD1 (6 bases). Germline lookup yields CDR1 MDHEN and CDR2 SYDVKM. The CDR3 spans 14 residues. V was clipped by 3 bases and J by 6 bases, with 12 bases between them. This CDR3 reads CASSFVQGTNEQFF. CDR3 in DNA: TGTGCCAGCAGTTTTGTTCAGGGGACCAATGAGCAGTTCTTC.

Sample share makes this clonotype hyperexpanded. V and J are TRBV7-6 and TRBJ2-3; D is unresolved. CDR1 is SGHVS, CDR2 FNYEAQ, per germline. The CDR3 spans 12 residues. The V and J ends lost 2 bases and 0 bases respectively, with 0 bases between them. The chain's CDR3 is CASSLSTDTQYF. CDR3 in DNA: TGTGCCAGCAGCTTAAGCACAGATACGCAGTATTTT.

The gene calls are TRBV6-2 or TRBV6-3 and TRBJ2-5; D is perhaps TRBD1 or TRBD2 (6 bases each). Trimming removed 5 bases at V and 4 bases at J, with 20 bases between. CDR1 MNHEY and CDR2 SVGEGT come from the germline V gene. The CDR3 totals 16 residues. In DNA, the CDR3 is TGTGCCAGCAGTCCTCCCGTCGGCGGAGGGGGAGAGACCCAGTACTTC. This translates into CASSPPVGGGGETQYF.

J is TRBJ2-7 and V is TRBV5-1; D gene uncertain. Germline V lookup: CDR1 SGHRS, CDR2 YFSETQ. The ends were cut back, 4 bases at V and 2 bases at J, with 13 bases in the middle. This CDR3 is built from 14 residues. In DNA form, the CDR3 reads TGCGCCAGCAGCCGTGGGGTGAGCGCCTACGAGCAGTACTTC. This sequence encodes CASSRGVSAYEQYF.

In this sample, this clonotype is medium-sized. J is TRBJ2-1 and V is TRBV4-1, with TRBD2 matching over 9 bases. The CDR3 loop spans 18 amino acids. Germline V gene sequence: CDR1 MGHRA, CDR2 YSYEKL. V lost 2 bases, J lost 9 bases, and 17 bases stayed unmatched. CDR3 coding DNA: TGCGCCAGCAGCCAACTCACCTCCGGGACTAGCAGCCAGAGTGAGCAGTTCTTC. Amino acids: CASSQLTSGTSSQSEQFF.

This clonotype was observed at least ten times. The CDR3 DNA reads as TGCGCCAGCAGCGAAACGGGAACCCGCCTCAAAGAGACCCAGTACTTC. Amino acids: CASSETGTRLKETQYF. The chain recombines TRBV5-1 with TRBJ2-5; possibly TRBD2 for D (5 bases). CDR3 length: 16 amino acids. Germline-derived CDR1 and CDR2 are SGHRS and YFSETQ. V dropped 4 bases and J dropped 3 bases, with 19 bases sitting between them.

This clonotype is judged medium-sized. The chain employs TRBV5-6 and TRBJ1-1; D not resolved. Trimming removed 1 base at V and 0 bases at J, with 10 bases between. CDR1 and CDR2 from the germline V gene are SGHDT and YYEEEE. This CDR3 has 15 residues. CDR3 residues: CASSLNGLLNTEAFF. Written as DNA, the CDR3 is TGTGCCAGCAGCTTGAACGGACTGTTGAACACTGAAGCTTTCTTT.

This clonotype was seen only a few times. This chain uses TRBV6-2 or TRBV6-3 with TRBJ2-2; TRBD2 is a possible D gene (5 bases). The germline V gene encodes CDR1 MNHEY and CDR2 SVGEGT. This CDR3 has 15 amino acids. Trimming stripped 6 bases from V and 5 bases from J, with 16 bases between. CDR3 amino acids: CASRPGLLRTGELFF. DNA of the CDR3: TGTGCCAGCAGACCCGGACTCCTGAGGACCGGGGAGCTGTTTTTT.

This clonotype is classed as medium-sized (0.01 to 0.1%). The genes are TRBV6-6 and TRBJ2-3, with D maybe TRBD2 (6 bases). The CDR3 contains 16 residues. Germline CDR1 reads MNHNY; CDR2 reads SVGAGI (reference sequence). Trimming cost V 4 bases and J 0 bases, with 14 bases left between them. This CDR3 is CASSSPLAPSTDTQYF. The CDR3 DNA reads as TGTGCCAGCAGTTCCCCTCTAGCGCCAAGCACAGATACGCAGTATTTT.

This clonotype is judged large. The gene calls are TRBV24-1 and TRBJ2-5, with 9 bases lining up with TRBD2. The germline V gene has CDR1 KGHDR and CDR2 SFDVKD. The CDR3 runs 15 residues. V lost 10 bases to trimming and J lost 3 bases; unmatched junction nucleotides: 11. For the CDR3, the DNA is TGTGCCACGGGAGCTTCGACTAGCGGTAAAGAGACCCAGTACTTC. Protein: CATGASTSGKETQYF.

The chain carries TRBV28 and TRBJ2-4; D might be TRBD1 (6 bases). The germline gives CDR1 MDHEN, CDR2 SYDVKM. Trimming cost V 5 bases and J 15 bases, with 20 bases left between them. The CDR3 runs to 13 residues. The CDR3, as DNA: TGTGCCAGCAGTCCTCCGGACAGCCTGGGCCCGTACTTC. Its translation is CASSPPDSLGPYF.

V and J are TRBV28 and TRBJ2-1; 7 bases match TRBD2. This CDR3 has 18 amino acids. The V gene's germline CDR1 is MDHEN and CDR2 SYDVKM. V lost 3 bases to trimming and J lost 2 bases; unmatched junction nucleotides: 13. As DNA, the CDR3 is TGTGCCAGCAGTTTTATGCCCCTAGGTCTAGCGGCCTACAATGAGCAGTTCTTC. Its translation is CASSFMPLGLAAYNEQFF.